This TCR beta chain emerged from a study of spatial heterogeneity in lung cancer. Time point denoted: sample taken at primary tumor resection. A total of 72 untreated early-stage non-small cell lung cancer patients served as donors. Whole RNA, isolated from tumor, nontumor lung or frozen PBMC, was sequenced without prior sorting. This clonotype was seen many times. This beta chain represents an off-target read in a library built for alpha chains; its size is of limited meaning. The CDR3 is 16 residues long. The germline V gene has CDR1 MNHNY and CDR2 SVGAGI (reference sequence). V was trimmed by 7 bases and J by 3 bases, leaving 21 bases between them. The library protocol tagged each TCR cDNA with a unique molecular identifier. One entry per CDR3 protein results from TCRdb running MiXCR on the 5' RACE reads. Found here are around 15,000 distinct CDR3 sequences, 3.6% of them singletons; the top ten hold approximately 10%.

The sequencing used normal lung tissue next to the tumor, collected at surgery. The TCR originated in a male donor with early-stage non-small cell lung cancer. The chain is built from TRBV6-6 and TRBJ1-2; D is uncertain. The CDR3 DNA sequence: TGTGCCAGCACCACCACCGCTGGCGCCGGGGACTATGGCTACACCTTC. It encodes CASTTTAGAGDYGYTF.